The 7 T cell receptor beta chains below come from one sample, sequenced in a study of siplizumab effects on memory and regulatory T cells. Clones were read by immunoSEQ multiplex PCR, and TCRdb kept only the in-frame ones, dropping some. The sample lists more than 60,000 clones; roughly 93% were seen once. Input material: CD8+ T cells sorted from blood. The receptor source for this set is a human donor in good health.

V usage is TRBV4-3 and J usage is TRBJ2-7; D gene ambiguous. The germline V gene has CDR1 LGHNA and CDR2 YSLEER. This CDR3 comprises 15 residues. Trimming shortened V by 0 bases and J by 2 bases, and 11 bases separated the two germline ends. CDR3 DNA sequence: TGCGCCAGCAGCCAAGATCGTGCTAGTGCCTACGAGCAGTACTTC. It codes for CASSQDRASAYEQYF.

This clone was observed once. V is TRBV4-1 and J is TRBJ2-1; 13 positions agree with TRBD2. J gave up 8 bases and V 4 bases, and 11 bases lay outside the gene matches. CDR1 is MGHRA and CDR2 is YSYEKL in the germline V gene. The CDR3 runs 17 residues. The CDR3 nucleotides read TGCGCCAGCAGCCTAACTGATACTAGCGGGGGGGCCGATGAGCAGTTCTTC. As protein: CASSLTDTSGGADEQFF.

This chain links TRBV7-6 with TRBJ1-4, with 8 positions matching TRBD1. The trim removed 5 bases at V and 8 bases at J, leaving 16 bases unmatched. There are 17 residues in the CDR3. Per germline, CDR1 SGHVS and CDR2 FNYEAQ. The CDR3 sequence is CASSPITLTGAEEKLFF. DNA for the CDR3: TGTGCCAGCAGCCCGATAACACTGACAGGGGCAGAGGAAAAACTGTTTTTT.

The chain carries TRBV19 and TRBJ1-5; D is unresolved. The CDR3 consists of 14 residues. V dropped 1 base and J dropped 5 bases, with 9 bases sitting between them. Germline values: CDR1 LNHDA, CDR2 SQIVND (reference sequence). The CDR3 sequence is CASSIVTIDQPQHF. CDR3 DNA sequence: TGTGCCAGTAGTATAGTTACAATAGATCAGCCCCAGCATTTT.

In its sample, this clone was seen once. V gene TRBV15 combines with J gene TRBJ2-5; 9 positions match TRBD2. CDR3 length: 15 amino acids. Germline trimming cut 3 bases from V and 4 bases from J; bases unmatched to any gene: 6. Looked up from germline, CDR1 is LNHNV and CDR2 is YYDKDF (reference sequence). The CDR3 sequence is CATSSGRGGGETQYF. DNA for the CDR3: TGTGCCACCAGCAGCGGGCGGGGGGGCGGAGAGACCCAGTACTTC.

The V call is TRBV25-1, the J call TRBJ2-7; TRBD2 is a possible D gene (6 bases). Per the germline V gene, CDR1 is MGHDK and CDR2 is SYGVNS. V lost 3 bases to trimming and J lost 6 bases, with 12 bases between them. This CDR3 region has 13 residues. The CDR3 sequence: CASSDSGGPEQYF. The CDR3 DNA reads TGTGCCAGCAGTGACTCCGGAGGGCCCGAGCAGTACTTC.

The chain employs TRBV7-9 and TRBJ1-2; D is undetermined. CDR1 SEHNR and CDR2 FQNEAQ come from the germline V gene (reference sequence). V was shortened by 1 base and J by 5 bases, with 14 bases between the two germline ends. The CDR3 loop spans 15 amino acids. The CDR3 sequence: CASSLGAVDPYGYTF. CDR3 bases: TGTGCCAGCAGCTTAGGGGCAGTGGATCCTTATGGCTACACCTTC.